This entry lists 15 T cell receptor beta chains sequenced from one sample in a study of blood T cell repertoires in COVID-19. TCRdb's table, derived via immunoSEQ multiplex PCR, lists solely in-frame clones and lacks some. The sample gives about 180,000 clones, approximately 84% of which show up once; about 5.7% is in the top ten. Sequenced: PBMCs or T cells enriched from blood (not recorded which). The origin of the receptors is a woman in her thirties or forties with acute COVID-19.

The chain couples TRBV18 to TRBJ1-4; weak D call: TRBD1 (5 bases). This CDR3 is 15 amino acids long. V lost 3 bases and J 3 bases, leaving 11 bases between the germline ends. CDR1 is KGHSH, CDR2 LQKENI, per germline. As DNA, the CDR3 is TGTGCCAGCTCACCCGATGGGGGGGCTAATGAAAAACTGTTTTTT. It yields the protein CASSPDGGANEKLFF.

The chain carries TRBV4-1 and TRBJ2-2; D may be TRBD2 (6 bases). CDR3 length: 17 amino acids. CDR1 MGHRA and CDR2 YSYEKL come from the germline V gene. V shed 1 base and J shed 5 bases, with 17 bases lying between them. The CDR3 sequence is CASSQGSRGTRTGELFF. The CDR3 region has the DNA TGCGCCAGCAGCCAAGGCAGTCGGGGGACTCGGACCGGGGAGCTGTTTTTT.

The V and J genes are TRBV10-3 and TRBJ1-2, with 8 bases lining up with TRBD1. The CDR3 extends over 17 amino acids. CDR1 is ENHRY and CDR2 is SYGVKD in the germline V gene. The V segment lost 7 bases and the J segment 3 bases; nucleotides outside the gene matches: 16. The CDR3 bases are TGTGCCATCACCCCGAAAGCCGGGACAGGCGTCGACTATGGCTACACCTTC. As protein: CAITPKAGTGVDYGYTF.

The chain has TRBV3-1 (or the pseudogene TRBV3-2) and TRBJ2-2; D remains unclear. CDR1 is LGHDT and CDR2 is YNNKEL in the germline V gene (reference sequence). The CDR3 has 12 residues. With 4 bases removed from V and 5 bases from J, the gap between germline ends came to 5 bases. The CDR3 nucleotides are TGTGCCAGCAGCCGTCGGACCGGGGAGCTGTTTTTT. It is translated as CASSRRTGELFF.

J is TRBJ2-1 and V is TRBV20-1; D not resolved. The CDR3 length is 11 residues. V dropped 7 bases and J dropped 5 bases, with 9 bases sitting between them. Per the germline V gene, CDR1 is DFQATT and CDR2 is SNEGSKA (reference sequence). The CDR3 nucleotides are TGCAGTGAGCAGGTAAACAATGAGCAGTTCTTC. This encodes CSEQVNNEQFF.

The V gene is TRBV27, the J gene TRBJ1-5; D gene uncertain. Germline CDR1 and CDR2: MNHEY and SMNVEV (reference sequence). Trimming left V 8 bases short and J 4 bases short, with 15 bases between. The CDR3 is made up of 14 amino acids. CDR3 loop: CASHPGGGNQPQHF. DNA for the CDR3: TGTGCCAGCCACCCCGGTGGCGGGAATCAGCCCCAGCATTTT.

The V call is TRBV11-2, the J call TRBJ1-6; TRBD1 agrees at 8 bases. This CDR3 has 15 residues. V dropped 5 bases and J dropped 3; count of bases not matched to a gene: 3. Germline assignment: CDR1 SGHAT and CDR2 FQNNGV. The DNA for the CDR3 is TGTGCCAGCAGCCTGACAGGGGTCTATAATTCACCCCTCCACTTT. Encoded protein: CASSLTGVYNSPLHF.

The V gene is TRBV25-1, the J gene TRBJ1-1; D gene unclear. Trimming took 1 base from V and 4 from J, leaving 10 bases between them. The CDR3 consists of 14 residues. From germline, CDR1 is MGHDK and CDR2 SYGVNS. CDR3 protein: CASSEFGESTEAFF. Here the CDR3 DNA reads TGTGCCAGCAGTGAATTTGGGGAGAGCACTGAAGCTTTCTTT.

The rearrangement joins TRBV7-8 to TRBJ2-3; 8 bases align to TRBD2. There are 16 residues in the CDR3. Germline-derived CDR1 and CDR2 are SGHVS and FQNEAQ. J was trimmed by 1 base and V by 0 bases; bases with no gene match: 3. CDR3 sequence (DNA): TGTGCCAGCAGCTTAGCCCCGGGGGGGGGCACAGATACGCAGTATTTT. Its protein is CASSLAPGGGTDTQYF.

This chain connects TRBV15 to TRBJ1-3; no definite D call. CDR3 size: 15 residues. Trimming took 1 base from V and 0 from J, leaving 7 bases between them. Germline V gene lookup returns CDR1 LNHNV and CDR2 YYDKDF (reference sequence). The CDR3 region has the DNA TGTGCCACCAGCAGAGGTGTCAGCTCTGGAAACACCATATATTTT. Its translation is CATSRGVSSGNTIYF.

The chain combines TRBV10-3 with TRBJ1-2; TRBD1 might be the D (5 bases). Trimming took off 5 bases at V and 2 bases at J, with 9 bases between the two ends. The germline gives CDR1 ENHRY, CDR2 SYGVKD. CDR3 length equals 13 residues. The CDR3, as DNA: TGTGCCATCAGTCGCCAGGGAAACTATGGCTACACCTTC. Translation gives CAISRQGNYGYTF.

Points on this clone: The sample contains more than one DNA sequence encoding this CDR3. The CDR3 sequence is CASSPGTANEQFF. In DNA, the CDR3 is TGCGCCAGCAGCCCAGGGACAGCCAATGAGCAGTTCTTC. The V gene is TRBV5-1, the J gene TRBJ2-1; 7 bases align to TRBD1. Germline V CDR1 and CDR2: SGHRS, YFSETQ. CDR3 length: 13 residues. V dropped 4 bases and J dropped 6; count of bases not matched to a gene: 4.

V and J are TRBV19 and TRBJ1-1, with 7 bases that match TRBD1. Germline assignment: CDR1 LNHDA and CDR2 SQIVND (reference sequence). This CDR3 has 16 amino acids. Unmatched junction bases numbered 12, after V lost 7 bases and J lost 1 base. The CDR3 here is CASIGGRGGRNTEAFF. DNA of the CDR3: TGTGCCAGTATAGGGGGCAGGGGCGGAAGGAACACTGAAGCTTTCTTT.

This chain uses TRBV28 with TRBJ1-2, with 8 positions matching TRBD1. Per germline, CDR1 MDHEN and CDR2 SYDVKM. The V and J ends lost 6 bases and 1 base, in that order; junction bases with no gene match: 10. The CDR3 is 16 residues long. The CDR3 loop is CASSLDRVGGNYGYTF. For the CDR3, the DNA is TGTGCCAGCAGCTTGGACAGGGTAGGAGGTAACTATGGCTACACCTTC.

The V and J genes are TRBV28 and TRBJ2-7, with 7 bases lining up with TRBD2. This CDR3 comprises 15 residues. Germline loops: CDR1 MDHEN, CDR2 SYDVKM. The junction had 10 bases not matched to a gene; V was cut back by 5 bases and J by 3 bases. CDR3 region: CASSHGGSSGYEQYV. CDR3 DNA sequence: TGTGCCAGCAGTCACGGCGGCTCTAGCGGCTACGAGCAGTACGTC.